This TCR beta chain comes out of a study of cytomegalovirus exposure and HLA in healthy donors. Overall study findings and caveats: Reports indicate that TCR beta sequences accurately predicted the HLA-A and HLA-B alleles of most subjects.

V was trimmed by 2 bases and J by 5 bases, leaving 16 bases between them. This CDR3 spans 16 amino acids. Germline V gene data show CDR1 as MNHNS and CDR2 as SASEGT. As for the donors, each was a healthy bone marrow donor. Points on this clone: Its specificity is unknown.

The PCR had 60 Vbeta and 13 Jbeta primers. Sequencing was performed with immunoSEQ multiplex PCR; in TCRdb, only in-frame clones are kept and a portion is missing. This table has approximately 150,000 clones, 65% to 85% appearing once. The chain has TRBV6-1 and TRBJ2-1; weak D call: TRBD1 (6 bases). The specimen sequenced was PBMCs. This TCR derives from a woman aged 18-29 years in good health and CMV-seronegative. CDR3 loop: CASSELQGNSDNEQFF. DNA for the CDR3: TGTGCCAGCAGTGAACTACAGGGAAATTCGGACAATGAGCAGTTCTTC.